This TCR beta chain was sequenced for a study of blood T cell repertoires in COVID-19. Study overall: Nucleic acid was either cDNA or gDNA, and it came from T cells, B-cell-depleted T cells, or PBMCs.

Method: immunoSEQ multiplex PCR; TCRdb's copy keeps in-frame clones and lacks some. Of approximately 110,000 clones in the sample, 81% are singletons; the top ten hold approximately 40%. The CDR3 runs 13 residues. Germline V gene data show CDR1 as SGHTA and CDR2 as FQGNSA. V shed 3 bases, J shed 7 bases, and the junction held 4 bases outside the gene matches. The rearrangement links TRBV7-2 to TRBJ1-2, with 8 bases identical to TRBD1. Sequencing was carried out using peripheral blood. The clonotype originates from a man aged 80 or over with acute or convalescent COVID-19. The CDR3 spells CASSLDRVGGYTF. The CDR3 DNA reads TGTGCCAGCAGCTTGGACAGGGTTGGTGGCTACACCTTC. Full variable domain (outside the CDR3, taken from reference TRBV7-2 and TRBJ1-2): GAGVSQSPSNKVTEKGKDVELRCDPISGHTALYWYRQSLGQGLEFLIYFQGNSAPDKSGLPSDRFSAERTGGSVSTLTIQRTQQEDSAVYLCASSLDRVGGYTFGSGTRLTVV.